This T cell receptor (beta chain) stems from a study of cytomegalovirus exposure and HLA in healthy donors. The germline CDR1 and CDR2 sequences are LGHNA and YSLEER. V shed 4 bases and J shed 5 bases, with 11 bases lying between them. The CDR3 totals 13 residues. PCR used 60 Vbeta primers and 13 Jbeta primers. Clones were sequenced by immunoSEQ multiplex PCR, and TCRdb holds only the in-frame ones, with some missing. The sample consists of over 100,000 clones, approximately 81% of them appearing once. In the case of this clone: Other DNA variants within this sample encode the same CDR3.

Sequenced: PBMCs. The clonotype comes from a male donor in good health and CMV-seronegative. V is TRBV4-3 and J is TRBJ1-1; the D gene is possibly TRBD1 (5 bases). The CDR3, as DNA: TGCGCCAGCAGCCTTGGGGGGGAAACTGAAGCTTTCTTT. Translation gives CASSLGGETEAFF.